The clone carrying this T cell receptor beta chain has more than one count but fewer than ten. Its antigen is not known. Germline loops: CDR1 MDHEN, CDR2 SYDVKM. The CDR3 length is 14 residues. The trim removed 5 bases at V and 4 bases at J, leaving 3 bases unmatched. This sample stems from a study of CD8 T cells in ankylosing spondylitis. Study-level findings and limits: Several of the motif variants were reported before in synovial fluid and blood from reactive arthritis. As reported, disease-linked clones showed significant enrichment in matched ankylosing spondylitis synovial fluid.

TCRdb fed the 5' RACE reads into MiXCR, producing one record per CDR3 protein. The sample records tens of thousands of distinct CDR3 sequences, over 5% being singletons. The sequence was collected from a male donor with ankylosing spondylitis. V is TRBV28 and J is TRBJ1-4, with 8 bases aligning to TRBD1. Sequencing was carried out using synovial fluid, either unsorted or a sorted T cell fraction (not recorded which). CDR3 nucleotide sequence: TGTGCCAGCAGTCAACAGGGGGGTAATGAAAAACTGTTTTTT. It encodes CASSQQGGNEKLFF.